Listed below are T cell receptor beta chains from one sample, sequenced in a study of cytomegalovirus exposure and HLA in healthy donors. Assay: immunoSEQ multiplex PCR; the TCRdb copy retains only in-frame clones and omits some. The sample yields about 140,000 clones, about four fifths seen once. The sample taken for sequencing was PBMCs. These TCRs come from a male donor in good health and CMV-seropositive. CDR3s include the opening cysteine and the closing phenylalanine or tryptophan. D genes are given only for firm matches. For some rows the clone size is stated as once, few or many, or as a class when expanded; others skip it.

d_call clone_size cdr3_length j_call v_call cdr3_aa cdr3_nt
. . 14 TRBJ2-7 TRBV6-5 CASSYSNGDYEQYF TGTGCCAGCAGTTACTCGAACGGGGACTACGAGCAGTACTTC
TRBD2 few 18 TRBJ2-6 TRBV5-6 CASSLTSGLVIWANVLTF TGTGCCAGCAGCTTGACTTCGGGACTAGTGATCTGGGCCAACGTCCTGACTTTC
TRBD1 . 15 TRBJ1-1 TRBV11-3 CASSLSGQGNTEAFF TGTGCCAGCAGCTTATCCGGACAGGGGAACACTGAAGCTTTCTTT
. . 14 TRBJ2-1 TRBV28 CASSFRGDPNEQFF TGTGCCAGCAGTTTCCGCGGGGACCCCAATGAGCAGTTCTTC
. . 16 TRBJ2-1 TRBV7-3 CASSPPGRGPYNEQFF TGTGCCAGCAGCCCCCCTGGGCGGGGACCCTACAATGAGCAGTTCTTC
. . 13 TRBJ2-7 TRBV10-3 CAISGDTTYEQYF TGTGCCATCAGTGGGGACACAACCTACGAGCAGTACTTC
. . 15 TRBJ2-3 TRBV29-1 CSVVSRGPATDTQYF TGCAGCGTTGTTAGCAGGGGACCTGCGACAGATACGCAGTATTTT
TRBD1 . 15 TRBJ2-5 TRBV18 CASSNTGDSQGTQYF TGTGCCAGCTCAAATACCGGGGACAGCCAGGGGACCCAGTACTTC
TRBD2 . 15 TRBJ2-1 TRBV7-6 CASSLGLAVFDEQFF TGTGCCAGCAGCCTAGGACTAGCGGTGTTTGATGAGCAGTTCTTC
. . 16 TRBJ2-2 TRBV5-4 CASSFSGTLNTGELFF TGTGCCAGCAGCTTTTCCGGGACACTGAACACCGGGGAGCTGTTTTTT
. . 15 TRBJ1-1 TRBV9 CASSVAGGVDTEAFF TGTGCCAGCAGCGTAGCGGGAGGGGTGGACACTGAAGCTTTCTTT
. . 11 TRBJ1-4 TRBV25-1 CASSDSEKLFF TGTGCCAGCAGTGATAGTGAAAAACTGTTTTTT
TRBD1 . 13 TRBJ2-7 TRBV7-3 CASSLGQDLEQYF TGTGCCAGCAGCTTGGGACAGGATCTCGAGCAGTACTTC
. . 12 TRBJ2-1 TRBV7-9 CSSSFFSNEQFF TGTTCCAGCAGCTTTTTCAGCAATGAGCAGTTCTTC
. . 15 TRBJ2-7 TRBV25-1 CASRSGTGWSDEQYF TGTGCCAGCAGATCGGGCACAGGGTGGTCCGACGAGCAGTACTTC
TRBD1 . 14 TRBJ2-7 TRBV10-3 CAIRGTGGNYEQYF TGTGCCATCAGGGGGACAGGGGGCAACTACGAGCAGTACTTC
TRBD2 . 16 TRBJ2-1 TRBV18 CASSPEGTSWYNEQFF TGTGCCAGCTCACCAGAGGGGACTAGCTGGTACAATGAGCAGTTCTTC
TRBD1 . 15 TRBJ1-2 TRBV5-8 CASSGGQGARYGYTF TGTGCCAGCAGCGGGGGACAGGGGGCGCGGTATGGCTACACCTTC
TRBD2 . 19 TRBJ2-7 TRBV9 CASSVGSGLAGRISYEQYF TGTGCCAGCAGCGTAGGTTCTGGACTAGCGGGACGAATCTCCTACGAGCAGTACTTC
. . 14 TRBJ2-7 TRBV10-3 CAISEAGYADEQYF TGTGCCATCAGTGAGGCAGGGTATGCGGACGAGCAGTACTTC
TRBD2 . 15 TRBJ2-1 TRBV7-3 CASSRNGLAGGQQFF TGTGCCAGCAGCAGAAATGGACTAGCGGGAGGTCAACAGTTCTTC
TRBD1 . 15 TRBJ1-4 TRBV6-1 CASSELTGADEKLFF TGTGCCAGCAGTGAACTAACAGGGGCGGATGAAAAACTGTTTTTT
TRBD2 . 13 TRBJ2-7 TRBV5-4 CASSLTSGGEQYF TGTGCCAGCAGCTTGACTAGCGGAGGCGAGCAGTACTTC
TRBD1 . 13 TRBJ2-1 TRBV29-1 CSVTGTGIHEQFF TGCAGCGTCACCGGGACAGGGATCCATGAGCAGTTCTTC
. . 14 TRBJ2-7 TRBV6-6 CASSYPDRPYEQYF TGTGCCAGCAGTTACCCAGACAGACCCTACGAGCAGTACTTC
. once 12 TRBJ1-6 TRBV7-7 CVNRAHNSPLHF TGTGTGAACAGGGCCCATAATTCACCCCTCCACTTT
. . 15 TRBJ1-3 TRBV9 CASSPQAYSGNTIYF TGTGCCAGCAGCCCCCAGGCTTACTCTGGAAACACCATATATTTT
. . 17 TRBJ2-2 TRBV4-2 CASSPLIGRGNTGELFF TGTGCCAGCAGCCCTCTGATCGGGCGGGGGAACACCGGGGAGCTGTTTTTT
. once 14 TRBJ2-1 TRBV11-2 CASSLGGRSGEQFF TGTGCCAGCAGCTTAGGAGGAAGATCGGGTGAGCAGTTCTTC
TRBD1 . 13 TRBJ1-2 TRBV5-6 CASSPDRSHGYTF TGTGCCAGCAGCCCGGACAGGTCGCATGGCTACACCTTC
TRBD2 . 17 TRBJ2-1 TRBV19 CASSILSGTSGYNEQFF TGTGCCAGTAGTATACTTAGTGGGACTAGCGGTTACAATGAGCAGTTCTTC
TRBD1 . 12 TRBJ1-1 TRBV19 CAVHQGVTEAFF TGTGCCGTACATCAGGGGGTCACTGAAGCTTTCTTT
. . 16 TRBJ1-5 TRBV28 CASSLRAARGNQPQHF TGTGCCAGCAGTTTAAGGGCCGCGCGGGGCAATCAGCCCCAGCATTTT
TRBD2 . 16 TRBJ2-2 TRBV11-1 CASSNPAGGQTGELFF TGTGCCAGCTCTAACCCCGCGGGAGGGCAAACCGGGGAGCTGTTTTTT
. . 11 TRBJ2-1 TRBV7-3 CASSLGDEQFF TGTGCCAGTTCTCTAGGGGATGAGCAGTTCTTC
. . 15 TRBJ1-5 TRBV5-1 CASSLGDMGNQPQHF TGCGCCAGCAGCTTGGGGGACATGGGGAATCAGCCCCAGCATTTT
TRBD1 . 14 TRBJ1-1 TRBV7-3 CASSPQGASTEAFF TGTGCCAGCAGCCCACAGGGGGCGAGCACTGAAGCTTTCTTT
. . 14 TRBJ1-6 TRBV19 CASKDSSYNSPLHF TGTGCCAGCAAAGACAGCTCCTATAATTCACCCCTCCACTTT
. . 13 TRBJ2-1 TRBV7-7 CASSLERGNEQFF TGTGCTAGCAGCTTAGAACGGGGCAATGAGCAGTTCTTC
TRBD2 . 15 TRBJ2-4 TRBV7-2 CASSLYSGSWDIQYF TGTGCCAGCAGCCTCTATAGCGGGAGCTGGGACATTCAGTACTTC
. . 15 TRBJ2-5 TRBV7-6 CASSFSRSREETQYF TGTGCCAGCAGCTTTAGCCGCTCTAGAGAGGAGACCCAGTACTTC
TRBD1 . 15 TRBJ1-5 TRBV30 CAWTHGQAYSQPQHF TGTGCCTGGACCCACGGACAGGCCTACAGTCAGCCCCAGCATTTT
. . 13 TRBJ2-5 TRBV2 CASSEGSARAQYF TGTGCCAGCAGTGAAGGGTCGGCCAGGGCCCAGTACTTC
. . 15 TRBJ2-3 TRBV19 CASSYGVASTDTQYF TGTGCCAGTAGTTACGGGGTCGCTAGCACAGATACGCAGTATTTT
TRBD2 . 15 TRBJ2-5 TRBV27 CASSLGLAGQETQYF TGTGCCAGCAGTTTAGGACTAGCGGGCCAAGAGACCCAGTACTTC
. . 14 TRBJ1-6 TRBV6-1 CASPPSSYNSPLHF TGTGCCAGTCCGCCGAGCTCCTATAATTCACCCCTCCACTTT
TRBD2 . 16 TRBJ2-2 TRBV7-8 CASSLGLAGGTGELFF TGTGCCAGCAGCTTAGGACTAGCGGGGGGTACCGGGGAGCTGTTTTTT
TRBD2 . 17 TRBJ2-1 TRBV5-1 CASSQGLAGGRDNEQFF TGCGCCAGCAGCCAAGGACTAGCGGGGGGCCGGGACAATGAGCAGTTCTTC
. . 16 TRBJ2-5 TRBV7-2 CASSLVASAVQETQYF TGTGCCAGCAGCTTAGTCGCTAGCGCAGTCCAAGAGACCCAGTACTTC
. . 15 TRBJ2-7 TRBV7-2 CASSSQQGGNYEQYF TGTGCCAGCAGCTCCCAACAGGGGGGGAACTACGAGCAGTACTTC
. . 11 TRBJ2-7 TRBV6-6 CASRGLGEQYF TGTGCCAGCAGGGGCCTGGGCGAGCAGTACTTC
TRBD2 . 16 TRBJ2-2 TRBV5-1 CASSWTRGRTTGELFF TGCGCCAGCAGCTGGACTAGGGGAAGGACCACCGGGGAGCTGTTTTTT
. . 13 TRBJ2-1 TRBV6-4 CASSVEGGGEQFF TGTGCCAGCAGTGTTGAGGGAGGTGGTGAGCAGTTCTTC
. . 14 TRBJ1-6 TRBV5-4 CASSLQGYNSPLHF TGTGCCAGCAGCCTACAGGGTTACAATTCACCCCTCCACTTT
TRBD2 . 13 TRBJ2-3 TRBV27 CATQREGTDTQYF TGTGCCACCCAGCGGGAGGGCACGGATACGCAGTATTTT